The 8 T cell receptor beta chains below all came from one sample that was sequenced in a study of cytomegalovirus exposure and HLA in healthy donors. Vbeta (60) and Jbeta (13) primers were used in the PCR. This table comes from immunoSEQ multiplex PCR, and its TCRdb copy is limited to in-frame clones, with some not included. The profile shows 65,000 to 75,000 clones, 74% of them singletons. Sequenced material: PBMCs. The receptor source for this set is an older woman in good health and CMV-seropositive.

This rearrangement joins TRBV20-1 to TRBJ2-1; D unclear. Trimming removed 1 base at V and 10 bases at J, with 5 bases between. CDR1 is DFQATT and CDR2 is SNEGSKA in the germline V gene (reference sequence). The CDR3 contains 10 residues. The CDR3 DNA sequence: TGCAGTGCTAGAGCAGAAGAGCAGTTCTTC. Translated: CSARAEEQFF.

The rearrangement uses TRBV5-1 and TRBJ2-7; D is possibly TRBD2 (6 bases). This CDR3 contains 15 residues. V was shortened by 4 bases and J by 2 bases, with 16 bases between the two germline ends. The germline V gene encodes CDR1 SGHRS and CDR2 YFSETQ. The CDR3 DNA sequence: TGCGCCAGCAGCCCCTGGACGGAGGGACCCTACGAGCAGTACTTC. Protein: CASSPWTEGPYEQYF.

This chain's CDR3 is CAWSLFPKNTEAFF. CDR3 in DNA: TGTGCCTGGAGCCTTTTTCCTAAAAACACTGAAGCTTTCTTT. The genes are TRBV30 and TRBJ1-1; no clear D gene. This CDR3 comprises 14 residues. Trimming took 3 bases from V and 2 from J, leaving 13 bases between them. CDR1 is GTSNPN, CDR2 SVGIG, per germline (reference sequence).

This clone was detected a few times. V gene TRBV25-1 combines with J gene TRBJ2-5, with D unclear. Near its end, the DNA agrees better with TRBJ2-7, so the J call may be wrong. The CDR3 totals 16 residues. Looked up from germline, CDR1 is MGHDK and CDR2 is SYGVNS. The CDR3 bases are TGTGCCAGCAGTGGGAAGAATAGCCCCATTTTCTACGAGCAGTACTTC. It yields the protein CASSGKNSPIFYEQYF.

V is TRBV11-3 and J is TRBJ2-7; TRBD1 might be the D (6 bases). The CDR3 extends over 14 amino acids. Germline loops: CDR1 SGHNT, CDR2 YENEEA. V was cut by 4 bases and J by 0 bases, with 10 bases left in between. The CDR3 is CASSSRGHSYEQYF. The CDR3, as DNA: TGTGCCAGCAGCTCCAGGGGCCACTCCTACGAGCAGTACTTC.

V is TRBV11-2 and J is TRBJ2-7; 10 nucleotides align to TRBD1. V lost 1 base to trimming and J lost 4 bases; unmatched junction nucleotides: 4. Germline-derived CDR1 and CDR2 are SGHAT and FQNNGV. The CDR3 length is 15 residues. The CDR3 loop is CASSLAPGQGYEQYF. In nucleotides, the CDR3 is TGTGCCAGCAGCTTAGCCCCGGGACAGGGGTACGAGCAGTACTTC.

The chain recombines TRBV6-5 with TRBJ2-7; 11 bases align to TRBD1. This CDR3 region has 16 residues. Per germline, CDR1 MNHEY and CDR2 SVGAGI. The V and J ends lost 0 bases and 3 bases, in that order; junction bases with no gene match: 4. CDR3 bases: TGTGCCAGCAGTTACTCCGGGACAGGGGGTCTCTACGAGCAGTACTTC. Its translation: CASSYSGTGGLYEQYF.

The chain uses TRBV18 and TRBJ1-2; no reliable D call. The germline CDR1 and CDR2 sequences are KGHSH and LQKENI. This CDR3 has 13 amino acids. V lost 0 bases to trimming and J lost 8 bases, with 10 bases between them. CDR3 residues: CASSPPGRGGYTF. Here the CDR3 DNA reads TGTGCCAGCTCACCACCGGGCCGCGGGGGCTACACCTTC.